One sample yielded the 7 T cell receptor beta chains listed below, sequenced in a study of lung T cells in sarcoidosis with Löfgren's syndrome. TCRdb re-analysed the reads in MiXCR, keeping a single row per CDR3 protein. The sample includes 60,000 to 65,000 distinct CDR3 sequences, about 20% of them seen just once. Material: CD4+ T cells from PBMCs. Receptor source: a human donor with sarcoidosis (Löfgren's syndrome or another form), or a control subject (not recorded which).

Here the CDR3 DNA reads TGCGCCAGCAGCCAAGCCGGTCAGCTTTACTCTGGAAACACCATATATTTT. Its translation is CASSQAGQLYSGNTIYF. The chain links TRBV4-1 to TRBJ1-3; D is uncertain. V was trimmed by 1 base and J by 0 bases, leaving 13 bases between them. Germline lookup yields CDR1 MGHRA and CDR2 YSYEKL. The CDR3 runs 17 residues.

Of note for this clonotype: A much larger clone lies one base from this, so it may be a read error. This CDR3 reads CAISEDLAETQYF. CDR3 DNA sequence: TGTGCCATCAGCGAGGACCTAGCGGAGACCCAGTACTTC. The chain uses TRBV10-3 and TRBJ2-5, with D perhaps TRBD2 (6 bases). CDR1 and CDR2 (germline): ENHRY, SYGVKD. Trimming pared 6 bases from V and 5 bases from J, leaving 13 bases between. The CDR3 runs 13 residues.

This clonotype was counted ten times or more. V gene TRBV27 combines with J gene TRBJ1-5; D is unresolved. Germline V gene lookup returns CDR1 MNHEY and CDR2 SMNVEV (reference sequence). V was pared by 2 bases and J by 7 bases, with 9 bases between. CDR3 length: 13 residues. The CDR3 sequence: CASSLRREQPQHF. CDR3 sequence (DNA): TGTGCCAGCAGTTTAAGGAGGGAACAGCCCCAGCATTTT.

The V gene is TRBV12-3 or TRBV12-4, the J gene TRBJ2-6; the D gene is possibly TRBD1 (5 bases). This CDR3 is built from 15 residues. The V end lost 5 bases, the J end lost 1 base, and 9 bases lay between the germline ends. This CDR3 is CASSQRGSGANVLTF. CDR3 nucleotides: TGTGCCAGCAGTCAAAGGGGTTCTGGGGCCAACGTCCTGACTTTC.

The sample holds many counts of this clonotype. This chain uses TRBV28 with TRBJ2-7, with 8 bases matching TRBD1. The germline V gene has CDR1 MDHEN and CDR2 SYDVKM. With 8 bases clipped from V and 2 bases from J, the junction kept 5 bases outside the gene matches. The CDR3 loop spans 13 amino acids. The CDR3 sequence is CASGRTGPYEQYF. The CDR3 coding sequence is TGTGCCAGCGGCCGGACAGGGCCCTACGAGCAGTACTTC.

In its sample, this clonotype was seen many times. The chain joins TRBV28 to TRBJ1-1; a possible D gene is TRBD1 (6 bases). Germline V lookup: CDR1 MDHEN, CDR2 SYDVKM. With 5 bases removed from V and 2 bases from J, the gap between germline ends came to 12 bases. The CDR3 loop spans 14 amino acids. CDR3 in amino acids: CASSILQGNTEAFF. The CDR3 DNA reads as TGTGCCAGCAGTATACTACAGGGTAACACTGAAGCTTTCTTT.

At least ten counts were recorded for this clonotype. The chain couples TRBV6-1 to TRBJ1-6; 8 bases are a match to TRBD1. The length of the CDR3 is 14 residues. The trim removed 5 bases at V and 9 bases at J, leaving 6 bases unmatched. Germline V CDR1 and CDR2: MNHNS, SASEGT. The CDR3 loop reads CASSWGQVGSPLHF. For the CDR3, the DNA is TGTGCCAGCAGTTGGGGACAGGTCGGTTCACCCCTCCACTTT.